The 14 T cell receptor beta chains below come from one sample, sequenced in a study of shared clonotypes between healthy human individuals. Data came from immunoSEQ multiplex PCR; TCRdb stores just in-frame clones and leaves some out. The table has some 240,000 clones, about 65% seen once. The sequenced sample was memory CD4+ T cells sorted from blood. The subset is: CD45RA-negative fraction. Receptors originate from a man aged 30 to 39 in good health.

This chain joins TRBV30 and TRBJ2-3; TRBD2 agrees at 9 bases. Germline CDR1 reads GTSNPN; CDR2 reads SVGIG (reference sequence). The CDR3 runs to 15 residues. The V segment lost 5 bases and the J segment 1 base; nucleotides outside the gene matches: 7. The CDR3 sequence: CAWAGTSSRTDTQYF. The CDR3 DNA reads TGTGCCTGGGCCGGGACTAGCAGCCGCACAGATACGCAGTATTTT. The entire variable domain, with the rest obtained from reference TRBV30 and TRBJ2-3, is as follows: SQTIHQWPATLVQPVGSPLSLECTVEGTSNPNLYWYRQAAGRGLQLLFYSVGIGQISSEVPQNLSASRPQDRQFILSSKKLLLSDSGFYLCAWAGTSSRTDTQYFGPGTRLTVL.

This clone was seen once. The chain carries TRBV11-3 and TRBJ2-1; a weak D match, TRBD2 (5 bases). Germline lookup yields CDR1 SGHNT and CDR2 YENEEA. Between the trimmed V and J ends, which lost 1 base and 8 bases, there was a span of 9 bases. This CDR3 has 13 residues. The CDR3 DNA follows: TGTGCCAGCAGCTTAGTCGAGGGTCATGAGCAGTTCTTC. It translates to CASSLVEGHEQFF.

This chain connects TRBV5-6 to TRBJ1-4; no definite D call. This CDR3 region has 13 residues. The germline CDR1 and CDR2 sequences are SGHDT and YYEEEE. Trimming removed 0 bases at V and 7 bases at J, with 7 bases between. CDR3 region: CASSLAGSEKLFF. The DNA for the CDR3 is TGTGCCAGCAGCTTGGCGGGCTCTGAAAAACTGTTTTTT.

The chain couples TRBV7-8 to TRBJ2-2; 7 bases fit TRBD1. The CDR3 consists of 18 residues. Germline assignment: CDR1 SGHVS and CDR2 FQNEAQ. After removal of 2 bases from V and 4 bases from J, the junction contained 13 bases not matched to a gene. This CDR3 reads CASSLSMKTGYGTGELFF. The CDR3 DNA sequence: TGTGCCAGCAGCTTAAGTATGAAGACAGGGTATGGCACCGGGGAGCTGTTTTTT. Combining the CDR3 with reference TRBV7-8 and TRBJ2-2 gives the whole variable domain GAGVSQSPRYKVAKRGQDVALRCDPISGHVSLFWYQQALGQGPEFLTYFQNEAQLDKSGLPSDRFFAERPEGSVSTLKIQRTQQEDSAVYLCASSLSMKTGYGTGELFFGEGSRLTVL.

This chain links TRBV29-1 with TRBJ2-3, with D possibly being TRBD1 (5 bases). Deletions cut 3 bases from V and 6 bases from J, with 13 bases between. The V gene's germline CDR1 is SQVTM and CDR2 ANQGSEA. The CDR3 runs to 13 residues. The CDR3 region is CSVDRDKGDTQYF. The DNA of the CDR3 is TGCAGCGTTGACCGAGATAAGGGGGATACGCAGTATTTT.

The chain couples TRBV28 to TRBJ2-1; D not certain. Germline lookup yields CDR1 MDHEN and CDR2 SYDVKM. The CDR3 totals 15 residues. The germline V and J ends were trimmed by 2 bases and 2 bases, with 10 bases remaining between them. CDR3 sequence: CASSLVPATYNEQFF. CDR3 coding DNA: TGTGCCAGCAGTTTAGTACCAGCCACCTACAATGAGCAGTTCTTC.

The chain couples TRBV18 to TRBJ1-4, with a possible D match to TRBD1 (5 bases). From germline, CDR1 is KGHSH and CDR2 LQKENI. Trimming cost V 3 bases and J 0 bases, with 14 bases left between them. This CDR3 comprises 17 residues. As DNA, the CDR3 is TGTGCCAGCTCACCCCAACAGGCCCGTGCAACTAATGAAAAACTGTTTTTT. Amino acids: CASSPQQARATNEKLFF.

This clone has a handful of counts. V gene TRBV5-6 combines with J gene TRBJ2-5; the D is unclear. Germline V gives CDR1 SGHDT, CDR2 YYEEEE. The CDR3 length is 16 residues. The ends were cut back, 2 bases at V and 1 base at J, with 15 bases in the middle. The DNA of the CDR3 is TGTGCCAGCAGCTTCTTCATAGGACGGCTCCAAGAGACCCAGTACTTC. Its protein product is CASSFFIGRLQETQYF. Full variable domain (rest looked up from reference TRBV5-6 and TRBJ2-5): DAGVTQSPTHLIKTRGQQVTLRCSPKSGHDTVSWYQQALGQGPQFIFQYYEEEERQRGNFPDRFSGHQFPNYSSELNVNALLLGDSALYLCASSFFIGRLQETQYFGPGTRLLVL.

This chain connects TRBV19 to TRBJ2-5, with D possibly TRBD1 on 6 matching bases. V lost 6 bases and J lost 9, with 17 bases in between. CDR1 and CDR2 from the germline V gene are LNHDA and SQIVND (reference sequence). This CDR3 has 13 residues. CDR3 bases: TGTGCCAGTAGGGGGGCAGGGATGGGCCCCCAGTACTTC. It encodes CASRGAGMGPQYF.

A few counts support this clone. The chain joins TRBV15 to TRBJ1-1; D ambiguous. Germline-derived CDR1 and CDR2 are LNHNV and YYDKDF (reference sequence). Trimming pared 5 bases from V and 11 bases from J, leaving 15 bases between. The CDR3 contains 12 residues. The CDR3 is CATSRDSSEAFF. CDR3 nucleotide sequence: TGTGCCACCAGCCGCGACTCATCCGAGGCTTTCTTT.

This clone was counted at least ten times. This sequence joins TRBV10-3 and TRBJ2-7; the D is unclear. Germline V CDR1 and CDR2: ENHRY, SYGVKD. The CDR3 covers 11 residues. The ends were cut back, 4 bases at V and 4 bases at J, with 5 bases in the middle. CDR3 sequence (DNA): TGTGCCATCAGTGGTTTGTACGAGCAGTACTTC. This sequence encodes CAISGLYEQYF.

The gene calls are TRBV10-3 and TRBJ1-4, with 10 bases aligning to TRBD1. V gave up 6 bases and J gave up 8 bases; unmatched junction bases: 9. Per germline, CDR1 ENHRY and CDR2 SYGVKD. The CDR3 extends over 15 amino acids. The CDR3: CAIRRGDRGGEKLFF. Here the CDR3 DNA reads TGTGCCATCAGAAGAGGGGACAGGGGAGGGGAAAAACTGTTTTTT.

The chain carries TRBV9 and TRBJ1-4; 7 bases match TRBD1. J was trimmed by 6 bases and V by 0 bases; bases with no gene match: 11. Germline CDR1 and CDR2: SGDLS and YYNGEE. The CDR3 loop spans 17 amino acids. The CDR3 region is CASSVGGGGRGDEKLFF. The DNA for the CDR3 is TGTGCCAGCAGCGTAGGAGGAGGGGGCAGGGGTGATGAAAAACTGTTTTTT.

This chain joins TRBV6-6 and TRBJ2-5; 9 bases align to TRBD2. V lost 2 bases, J lost 5 bases, and 3 bases stayed unmatched. This CDR3 has 14 residues. Germline V CDR1 and CDR2: MNHNY, SVGAGI (reference sequence). The DNA of the CDR3 is TGTGCCAGCAGTTACCTAGCGGGAATGGAGACCCAGTACTTC. This gives the protein CASSYLAGMETQYF.